The text below deals with one T cell receptor beta chain. Its antigen is currently unknown. Some clones are missing from TCRdb's copy, which holds only in-frame ones; the method was immunoSEQ multiplex PCR. The sample lists approximately 340,000 clones, approximately 90% occurring once. This sample is drawn from a study of Ad26.COV2.S vaccination and SARS-CoV-2 variants. Whole-study findings and limits: Responses of spike-specific T cells (both CD8+ and CD4+) reportedly showed substantial breadth after vaccination. With respect to non-spike TCR breadth, vaccine and placebo recipients were similar. Spike-specific TCR breadth was greater after Ad26.COV2.S than placebo.

This CDR3 has 17 amino acids. V was cut by 0 bases and J by 1 base, with 14 bases left in between. Germline assignment: CDR1 SGHRS and CDR2 YFSETQ. The source material was peripheral blood, sampled after recovery from COVID-19. The V call is TRBV5-1, the J call TRBJ1-3; D perhaps matches TRBD1 (5 bases). The clonotype was recovered from a human donor who had recovered from COVID-19. The CDR3 loop is CASSLGGSRVSGNTIYF. The CDR3 coding sequence is TGCGCCAGCAGCTTGGGCGGTTCCAGGGTGTCTGGAAACACCATATATTTT.